The T cell receptor (beta chain) described here comes from a study of neurological immune-mediated disorders. Time point denoted: longitudinal time-point 3. Volunteers attending a blood bank in Maryland, USA, served as healthy controls. Germline V gene data show CDR1 as DFQATT and CDR2 as SNEGSKA (reference sequence). The CDR3 runs to 18 residues. Trimming shortened V by 1 base and J by 1 base, and 22 bases separated the two germline ends. The cDNA came from 5'RACE with 10-nucleotide random UMIs. One entry per CDR3 protein, called by TCRdb with MiXCR from the 5' RACE reads. The top ten clones hold about an eighth of a sample with about 45,000 distinct CDR3 sequences, roughly 13% of them seen once.

This receptor was obtained from a man under 40 in good health. The chain employs TRBV20-1 and TRBJ2-5, with D possibly called TRBD1 or TRBD2 (6 bases each). The sample taken for sequencing was PBMCs. The CDR3 sequence is CSARGGVTGGARQETQYF. For the CDR3, the DNA is TGCAGTGCTAGAGGAGGGGTCACCGGGGGCGCGCGCCAAGAGACCCAGTACTTC.